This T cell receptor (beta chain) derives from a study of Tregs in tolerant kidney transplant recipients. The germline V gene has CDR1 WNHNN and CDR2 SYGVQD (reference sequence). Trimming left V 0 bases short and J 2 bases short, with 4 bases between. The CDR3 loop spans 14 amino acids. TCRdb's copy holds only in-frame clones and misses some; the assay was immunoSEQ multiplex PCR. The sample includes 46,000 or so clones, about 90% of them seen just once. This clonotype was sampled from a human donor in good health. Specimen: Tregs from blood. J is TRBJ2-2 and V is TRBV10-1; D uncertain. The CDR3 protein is CASSESLNTGELFF. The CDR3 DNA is TGCGCCAGCAGTGAGTCTCTCAACACCGGGGAGCTGTTTTTT.